This entry lists 27 T cell receptor beta chains sequenced from one sample in a study of cytomegalovirus exposure and HLA in healthy donors. This PCR relied on a set of 60 Vbeta primers and 13 Jbeta primers. This table comes from immunoSEQ multiplex PCR, and its TCRdb copy is limited to in-frame clones, with some not included. The repertoire holds 150,000 or so clones, with approximately 80% as singletons. Sequenced: PBMCs. All receptors come from a male donor in good health and CMV-seronegative.

The V gene is TRBV7-9, the J gene TRBJ2-5, with 10 positions matching TRBD2. V lost 2 bases and J lost 5; bases outside the gene matches: 2. There are 14 residues in the CDR3. Germline assignment: CDR1 SEHNR and CDR2 FQNEAQ (reference sequence). This CDR3 is CASSLLAGDETQYF. Here the CDR3 DNA reads TGTGCCAGCAGCTTACTAGCGGGAGACGAGACCCAGTACTTC. The full variable domain, rest sourced from reference TRBV7-9 and TRBJ2-5, is DTGVSQNPRHKITKRGQNVTFRCDPISEHNRLYWYRQTLGQGPEFLTYFQNEAQLEKSRLLSDRFSAERPKGSFSTLEIQRTEQGDSAMYLCASSLLAGDETQYFGPGTRLLVL.

The J gene is TRBJ2-7, the V gene TRBV4-2; 9 bases fit TRBD1. CDR1 is LGHNA, CDR2 YNFKEQ, per germline. Germline trimming cut 0 bases from V and 3 bases from J; bases unmatched to any gene: 15. This CDR3 is 19 amino acids long. CDR3 residues: CASSQDPQSGTGKLYEQYF. The CDR3 DNA reads TGTGCCAGCAGCCAAGATCCTCAATCCGGGACAGGGAAACTCTACGAGCAGTACTTC.

J is TRBJ1-2 and V is TRBV30; possible D gene TRBD1, 6 bases. The CDR3 runs 12 residues. Trimming removed 6 bases from V and 7 bases from J, with 15 bases in between. The V gene's germline CDR1 is GTSNPN and CDR2 SVGIG (reference sequence). The CDR3 region is CACKPARGGYTF. CDR3 in DNA: TGTGCCTGTAAGCCAGCCAGGGGTGGCTACACCTTC.

The chain has TRBV29-1 and TRBJ2-7; 10 nucleotides match TRBD2. With 4 bases clipped from V and 2 bases from J, the junction kept 17 bases outside the gene matches. Germline CDR1 SQVTM, CDR2 ANQGSEA. The CDR3 loop spans 18 amino acids. CDR3 in amino acids: CSVGGVPSGGRGTYEQYF. The CDR3, as DNA: TGCAGCGTTGGGGGAGTCCCTAGCGGGGGCCGAGGGACCTACGAGCAGTACTTC.

The V gene is TRBV2, the J gene TRBJ2-3; 7 bases match TRBD1. The germline V gene encodes CDR1 SNHLY and CDR2 FYNNEI. The CDR3 consists of 17 residues. The J segment lost 0 bases and the V segment lost 7 bases, leaving 13 bases of the junction unmatched. The CDR3 coding sequence is TGTGCCAGCATAAGGGACAGAACAAAAAAAAGCACAGATACGCAGTATTTT. This codes for CASIRDRTKKSTDTQYF.

This chain uses TRBV30 with TRBJ1-2; tentative D call: TRBD1 (6 bases). Germline-derived CDR1 and CDR2 are GTSNPN and SVGIG (reference sequence). V was clipped by 4 bases and J by 6 bases, with 9 bases between them. The CDR3 contains 11 residues. The CDR3 region is CAWNRADGYTF. The CDR3 DNA reads TGTGCCTGGAACAGGGCGGATGGCTACACCTTC.

The sample holds a few counts of this clone. V and J are TRBV30 and TRBJ2-7; 10 bases are shared with TRBD2. J was trimmed by 2 bases and V by 4 bases; bases with no gene match: 5. The CDR3 runs to 14 residues. Germline CDR1 is GTSNPN and CDR2 is SVGIG (reference sequence). CDR3 DNA sequence: TGTGCCTGGACGGGAGCGGGAGGGCCCTACGAGCAGTACTTC. This codes for CAWTGAGGPYEQYF.

This clone was seen once. The rearrangement joins TRBV2 to TRBJ2-5; 8 bases fit TRBD2. CDR1 is SNHLY and CDR2 is FYNNEI in the germline V gene. The CDR3 is 15 residues long. V dropped 4 bases and J dropped 4; count of bases not matched to a gene: 8. CDR3: CASSVSSGGGETQYF. CDR3 coding DNA: TGTGCCAGCAGTGTGTCGAGCGGGGGAGGAGAGACCCAGTACTTC.

Here the CDR3 reads CASSSGGGSNFNYGYTF. Here the CDR3 DNA reads TGTGCCAGCAGCTCCGGGGGTGGTTCTAACTTTAACTATGGCTACACCTTC. The genes are TRBV7-9 and TRBJ1-2, with D possibly being TRBD1 (5 bases). Germline assignment: CDR1 SEHNR and CDR2 FQNEAQ (reference sequence). V dropped 4 bases and J dropped 1 base, with 19 bases sitting between them. The CDR3 contains 17 residues.

The rearrangement links TRBV19 to TRBJ2-4; D might be TRBD2 (5 bases). This CDR3 is 16 amino acids long. Germline CDR1 LNHDA, CDR2 SQIVND (reference sequence). V was pared by 2 bases and J by 6 bases, with 17 bases between. CDR3 sequence (DNA): TGTGCCAGTAGTATAACGTACGGGATACTCTTAAACATTCAGTACTTC. Translated, it gives CASSITYGILLNIQYF.

The rearrangement joins TRBV28 to TRBJ1-1; possibly TRBD1 for D (6 bases). From germline, CDR1 is MDHEN and CDR2 SYDVKM. Trimming cost V 5 bases and J 1 base, with 14 bases left between them. The CDR3 totals 15 residues. In DNA, the CDR3 is TGTGCCAGCAGTGCTTGGGACAACCGGAACACTGAAGCTTTCTTT. This encodes CASSAWDNRNTEAFF. Complete variable domain (other parts from reference TRBV28 and TRBJ1-1): DVKVTQSSRYLVKRTGEKVFLECVQDMDHENMFWYRQDPGLGLRLIYFSYDVKMKEKGDIPEGYSVSREKKERFSLILESASTNQTSMYLCASSAWDNRNTEAFFGQGTRLTVV.

The chain recombines TRBV19 with TRBJ1-5; 10 nucleotides line up with TRBD1. CDR3 size: 17 residues. V lost 9 bases and J lost 2; bases outside the gene matches: 13. The germline V gene has CDR1 LNHDA and CDR2 SQIVND (reference sequence). Written as DNA, the CDR3 is TGTGCCAGCGTCCGGGACAGGGGCCTCGGGGGCAATCAGCCCCAGCATTTT. Translation gives CASVRDRGLGGNQPQHF.

This clone was seen just once. This chain joins TRBV18 and TRBJ2-1; 7 bases are shared with TRBD1. This CDR3 has 16 residues. CDR1 and CDR2 from the germline V gene are KGHSH and LQKENI. The J segment lost 4 bases and the V segment lost 3 bases, leaving 9 bases of the junction unmatched. The CDR3 loop reads CASSPLGQSPYNEQFF. The CDR3, as DNA: TGTGCCAGCTCACCCCTGGGACAGTCCCCTTACAATGAGCAGTTCTTC.

The gene calls are TRBV6-4 and TRBJ2-3; TRBD2 is a possible D gene (6 bases). This CDR3 comprises 15 residues. Germline lookup yields CDR1 MRHNA and CDR2 SNTAGT. Trimming cost V 6 bases and J 0 bases, with 13 bases left between them. The CDR3 region has the DNA TGTGCCAGCAGGAAGGAGGGCGGGAGCACAGATACGCAGTATTTT. Translated: CASRKEGGSTDTQYF.

This chain joins TRBV2 and TRBJ1-1; tentatively, D is TRBD1 (5 bases). Germline V gene data show CDR1 as SNHLY and CDR2 as FYNNEI. The CDR3 length is 13 residues. The V end lost 5 bases, the J end lost 5 bases, and 12 bases lay between the germline ends. The CDR3 nucleotides read TGTGCCAGCAGTTCCAGGGATCAGACTGAAGCTTTCTTT. The encoded protein is CASSSRDQTEAFF. Drawing the rest from reference TRBV2 and TRBJ1-1, the complete variable domain is EPEVTQTPSHQVTQMGQEVILRCVPISNHLYFYWYRQILGQKVEFLVSFYNNEISEKSEIFDDQFSVERPDGSNFTLKIRSTKLEDSAMYFCASSSRDQTEAFFGQGTRLTVV.

The chain recombines TRBV10-3 with TRBJ2-3; 8 nucleotides line up with TRBD1. Germline CDR1 ENHRY, CDR2 SYGVKD. This CDR3 has 14 amino acids. Unmatched junction bases numbered 7, after V lost 11 bases and J lost 0 bases. The CDR3 DNA is TGTGCCGCGGGTGGACAGGGAAGCACAGATACGCAGTATTTT. Its protein is CAAGGQGSTDTQYF.

The chain combines TRBV15 with TRBJ2-7; TRBD1 agrees at 7 bases. The length of the CDR3 is 15 residues. J lost 2 bases, V lost 0 bases, and 4 bases had no gene match. Germline-derived CDR1 and CDR2 are LNHNV and YYDKDF (reference sequence). The CDR3 region has the DNA TGTGCCACCAGCAGAGAACTGGGACAGACCTACGAGCAGTACTTC. It is translated as CATSRELGQTYEQYF.

The chain has TRBV9 and TRBJ1-4, with D unclear. This CDR3 contains 15 residues. V was shortened by 3 bases and J by 4 bases, with 13 bases between the two germline ends. The germline gives CDR1 SGDLS, CDR2 YYNGEE. CDR3 region: CASSAEGQVNEKLFF. CDR3 nucleotide sequence: TGTGCCAGCAGCGCCGAGGGCCAAGTTAATGAAAAACTGTTTTTT.

The chain links TRBV7-8 to TRBJ2-5; perhaps TRBD2 as D (5 bases). Germline CDR1 reads SGHVS; CDR2 reads FQNEAQ. The CDR3 runs 14 residues. Trimming pared 6 bases from V and 2 bases from J, leaving 13 bases between. CDR3 amino acids: CASSSSLLQETQYF. DNA for the CDR3: TGTGCCAGCAGTTCTAGCCTACTTCAAGAGACCCAGTACTTC.

The V gene is TRBV28, the J gene TRBJ2-2; 7 bases align to TRBD1. V was clipped by 5 bases and J by 2 bases; unmatched bases: 5. This CDR3 is 15 amino acids long. Germline assignment: CDR1 MDHEN and CDR2 SYDVKM. This CDR3 reads CASSAGTVNTGELFF. The CDR3 bases are TGTGCCAGCAGTGCCGGGACAGTAAACACCGGGGAGCTGTTTTTT.

The CDR3 loop reads CASSRDRMMPQYF. The CDR3, as DNA: TGTGCCAGCAGCCGGGACAGGATGATGCCGCAGTACTTC. V gene TRBV11-1 combines with J gene TRBJ2-5; 8 positions match TRBD1. The V segment lost 5 bases and the J segment 11 bases; nucleotides outside the gene matches: 10. Per the germline V gene, CDR1 is SGHAT and CDR2 is FQDESV (reference sequence). The CDR3 runs to 13 residues.

This clone appeared a few times. V is TRBV5-5 and J is TRBJ1-1; no definite D call. V gave up 4 bases and J gave up 0 bases, with 10 bases separating them. The germline gives CDR1 SGHKS, CDR2 YYEKEE (reference sequence). The CDR3 totals 14 residues. In DNA, the CDR3 is TGTGCCAGCAGCAAGGACGGGATGAACACTGAAGCTTTCTTT. It is translated as CASSKDGMNTEAFF.

CDR3 amino acids: CAWTLRGVNTEAFF. DNA of the CDR3: TGTGCCTGGACCCTCCGGGGGGTGAACACTGAAGCTTTCTTT. This rearrangement joins TRBV30 to TRBJ1-1; D is possibly TRBD1 (5 bases). Germline CDR1 reads GTSNPN; CDR2 reads SVGIG (reference sequence). V lost 4 bases to trimming and J lost 0 bases, with 12 bases between them. The CDR3 contains 14 residues. The whole variable domain, remainder taken from reference TRBV30 and TRBJ1-1, is SQTIHQWPATLVQPVGSPLSLECTVEGTSNPNLYWYRQAAGRGLQLLFYSVGIGQISSEVPQNLSASRPQDRQFILSSKKLLLSDSGFYLCAWTLRGVNTEAFFGQGTRLTVV.

For this clone: The CDR3 carries no conserved terminal phenylalanine or tryptophan, so it likely arises from a read error. This chain links TRBV7-2 with TRBJ2-7, with D possibly being TRBD2 (5 bases). Germline loops: CDR1 SGHTA, CDR2 FQGNSA. CDR3 length equals 13 residues. V lost 5 bases to trimming and J lost 5 bases, with 13 bases between them. The CDR3 is CASSRPGRDEQYL. CDR3 DNA: TGTGCCAGCAGCCGTCCCGGGCGGGACGAGCAGTACCTC.

The V gene is TRBV13, the J gene TRBJ2-3, with D perhaps TRBD2 (6 bases). Germline values: CDR1 PRHDT, CDR2 FYEKMQ (reference sequence). This CDR3 is 15 amino acids long. Trimming took off 5 bases at V and 2 bases at J, with 14 bases between the two ends. For the CDR3, the DNA is TGTGCCAGCAGCCCTCGATTAGCGGCCACAGATACGCAGTATTTT. Its translation is CASSPRLAATDTQYF.

This chain connects TRBV7-9 to TRBJ1-5, with a weak D call TRBD1 (5 bases). V was shortened by 1 base and J by 5 bases, with 9 bases between the two germline ends. The CDR3 contains 14 residues. Germline CDR1 and CDR2: SEHNR and FQNEAQ (reference sequence). The CDR3 DNA follows: TGTGCCAGCAGCTTAGGCTCAGGGTATCAGCCCCAGCATTTT. It encodes CASSLGSGYQPQHF. Supplemented by reference TRBV7-9 and TRBJ1-5, the full variable domain reads DTGVSQNPRHKITKRGQNVTFRCDPISEHNRLYWYRQTLGQGPEFLTYFQNEAQLEKSRLLSDRFSAERPKGSFSTLEIQRTEQGDSAMYLCASSLGSGYQPQHFGDGTRLSIL.

The chain recombines TRBV27 with TRBJ2-2; perhaps TRBD1 as D (5 bases). V dropped 6 bases and J dropped 0 bases, with 14 bases sitting between them. Germline V lookup: CDR1 MNHEY, CDR2 SMNVEV (reference sequence). The CDR3 covers 16 residues. CDR3 loop: CASSPQGFTNTGELFF. The CDR3 DNA sequence: TGTGCCAGCAGCCCTCAGGGCTTTACGAACACCGGGGAGCTGTTTTTT.